The clone carrying this T cell receptor beta chain was seen ten or more times. Its antigen is undetermined. These data come from a study of T cells after yellow fever vaccination. Study outcomes and limitations: Most clones from primary vaccination resurfaced after the booster (96% CD4, 88% CD8).

They built TCR cDNA with 5'RACE template switching, a step that put in a universal primer site and UMIs. Using its own MiXCR run on the 5' RACE reads, TCRdb lists one record per CDR3 protein. Counted here are nearly 350,000 distinct CDR3 sequences, approximately 8% occurring once; the ten biggest clones make up roughly 15%. CDR1 and CDR2 from the germline V gene are SQVTM and ANQGSEA. The CDR3 has 14 residues. V trimming: 3 bases; J trimming: 5 bases; junction bases outside the gene matches: 7. This sample comprised PBMCs, obtained roughly 46 days after the first yellow fever vaccination. This TCR came from a man aged 18 to 29 who received the YFV17D yellow fever vaccine. The rearrangement links TRBV29-1 to TRBJ2-5; 9 bases align to TRBD2. CDR3 region: CSVDLAGGPETQYF. The CDR3 bases are TGCAGCGTTGATTTGGCGGGGGGGCCCGAGACCCAGTACTTC.